One T cell receptor beta chain is described in this entry. This sample is part of a study of chemoradiotherapy in HPV16-positive cancers. This table comes from immunoSEQ multiplex PCR, and its TCRdb copy is limited to in-frame clones, with some not included. The sample holds 9,000 to 15,000 clones; about three quarters are singletons and the top ten take 2% to 2.5%. CDR1 and CDR2 (germline): SGHVS, FQNEAQ. This CDR3 spans 11 amino acids. V was cut by 6 bases and J by 4 bases, with 4 bases left in between. This chain joins TRBV7-8 and TRBJ2-1, with D hard to call. This specimen was acquired from a patient who underwent chemoradiotherapy. The clonotype comes from a human donor with HPV-associated anogenital cancer. In DNA, the CDR3 is TGTGCCAGCAGTTATTACAATGAGCAGTTCTTC. Translating gives CASSYYNEQFF.